Many counts were recorded for the clone carrying this T cell receptor (beta chain). RNA transcripts were the template for amplifying TCR beta CDR3 regions. The TCR CDR3 was amplified in a first-round RT-PCR using the HTBI primer set. A single record per CDR3 protein comes from TCRdb applying MiXCR to the multiplex PCR reads. Of around 570,000 distinct CDR3 sequences listed, less than 20% are singletons. The sample belongs to a study of T cells in Graves' hyperthyroidism and ophthalmopathy. Germline CDR1 is SGHKS and CDR2 is YYEKEE (reference sequence). The V segment lost 3 bases and the J segment 10 bases; nucleotides outside the gene matches: 15. The CDR3 is 15 residues long. Those patients with uncontrolled infection, other autoimmune disease, pregnancy or lactation were excluded.

This TCR was sampled from a man in his forties with Graves' ophthalmopathy. What was sequenced was blood. The chain employs TRBV5-5 and TRBJ2-5, with TRBD2 identical over 7 bases. The CDR3 nucleotides read TGTGCCAGCAGCTCCATAGCGGCGGGAGCTCCGGACCAGTACTTC. Its protein product is CASSSIAAGAPDQYF.